The entry below describes one TCR beta chain. This record belongs to a study of blood T cell repertoires in COVID-19. Overall study: The United States, Italy and Spain supplied acute and convalescent COVID-19 samples. T cells, B-cell-depleted T cells, or PBMCs supplied cDNA or gDNA.

The length of the CDR3 is 17 residues. Looked up from germline, CDR1 is LGHNA and CDR2 is YSLEER. V lost 4 bases to trimming and J lost 3 bases; unmatched junction nucleotides: 11. Measured with immunoSEQ multiplex PCR; TCRdb has only the in-frame clones, and not every one. The table shows around 30,000 clones, with over 75% occurring only once. The sample consisted of peripheral blood. This sequence was found in a man in his 60s with active COVID-19. The genes are TRBV4-3 and TRBJ2-2, with 7 positions matching TRBD2. The CDR3 DNA reads TGCGCCAGCAGCCCAGGTCGTTCGCGGGAGTACACCGGGGAGCTGTTTTTT. Translation: CASSPGRSREYTGELFF.